The 2 T cell receptor beta chains reported below all come from one sample, sequenced in a study of T cell changes during pregnancy in multiple sclerosis. The method was immunoSEQ multiplex PCR; TCRdb's version includes in-frame clones alone and lacks a portion of them. The top ten hold under 2% of the sample, which has about 93,000 clones, 91% seen once. Here the sequenced sample was peripheral blood, taken after pregnancy. The source of these receptors is a female donor in good health, enrolled as a control in a pregnancy study.

The chain employs TRBV4-1 and TRBJ2-1, with TRBD2 matching 7 bases. CDR1 MGHRA and CDR2 YSYEKL come from the germline V gene. The V gene end was trimmed by 0 bases and the J gene end by 10 bases; junction bases not matched to a gene: 9. The CDR3 covers 15 residues. CDR3 bases: TGCGCCAGCAGCCAAGACAGGGCGAAAGCGGGGGAGCAGTTCTTC. Translated, it gives CASSQDRAKAGEQFF.

V usage is TRBV5-4 and J usage is TRBJ1-1, with D possibly being TRBD1 (6 bases). CDR1 and CDR2 from the germline V gene are SGHNT and YYREEE (reference sequence). Trimming cost V 1 base and J 6 bases, with 10 bases left between them. The CDR3 is 13 amino acids. Here the CDR3 reads CASSLKGVAEAFF. For the CDR3, the DNA is TGTGCCAGCAGCTTGAAGGGGGTCGCTGAAGCTTTCTTT. The full variable domain, its missing parts supplied by reference TRBV5-4 and TRBJ1-1, is ETGVTQSPTHLIKTRGQQVTLRCSSQSGHNTVSWYQQALGQGPQFIFQYYREEENGRGNFPPRFSGLQFPNYSSELNVNALELDDSALYLCASSLKGVAEAFFGQGTRLTVV.